The table lists the clone carrying this T cell receptor (beta chain) with a few counts. Its antigen is not identified. The sample comes from a study of vaccination effects on CD4 cells after COVID-19. With the ViraFEST assay, the study expanded antigen-specific CD4+ T cells using viral peptide pools, then sequenced them. Isolating CD4+ T cells followed more than 9 days of culture. Vaccinated recipients, who were negative for nucleocapsid antibodies, had no history of SARS-CoV-2 infection. On both days 3 and 7, half of the culture medium was replaced with IL-2 medium. Assay used: immunoSEQ multiplex PCR; TCRdb lists only in-frame clones, some missing. The sample comprises 65,000 to 85,000 clones, about 80% of which are singletons, and roughly an eighth rests with the top ten. Deletions cut 7 bases from V and 7 bases from J, with 17 bases between. This CDR3 has 14 amino acids. Germline loops: CDR1 SNHLY, CDR2 FYNNEI.

Study-wide findings and caveats: There was marked clonal contraction among infection- and vaccine-induced clones late after vaccination.

The input for sequencing was CD4+ T cells from PBMCs cultured with SARS-CoV-2 spike peptides, taken before COVID-19 vaccination. This TCR was sampled from a human donor who received a COVID-19 vaccine. This rearrangement joins TRBV2 to TRBJ1-5; D uncertain. CDR3 coding DNA: TGTGCCAGCACCCAGCAACTTGTAGGACAGCCCCAGCATTTT. It is translated as CASTQQLVGQPQHF.